The T cell receptor (beta chain) described here comes from a study of neoadjuvant nivolumab and ipilimumab in lung cancer. Study-level information: Patients got nivolumab 3 mg/kg on days 1, 15 and 29; combination added ipilimumab 1 mg/kg day 1. Whole-study results and caveats: Only two of four nivolumab-treated tumors gained richness and clonality by surgery. TCR clonality did not significantly correlate with pathologic tumor regression. Resected tumors had greater TCR richness and clonality than uninvolved lung.

Germline assignment: CDR1 SGHTA and CDR2 FQGTGA. The CDR3 runs to 15 residues. With 0 bases clipped from V and 5 bases from J, the junction kept 6 bases outside the gene matches. To note about this clone: Its antigen remains unidentified.

Using immunoSEQ multiplex PCR, the repertoire was profiled, and TCRdb retains in-frame clones only, with some absent. Among 15,000 to 20,000 clones listed, roughly three quarters were seen once. The receptor was derived from an adult with non-small cell lung cancer. The chain has TRBV7-3 and TRBJ2-5; TRBD1 agrees at 7 bases. Sequencing was performed on tumor tissue, taken after neoadjuvant nivolumab, alone or with ipilimumab, at or shortly before surgery. For the CDR3, the DNA is TGTGCCAGCAGCTTAACAGGGGCCAGGGGGGAGACCCAGTACTTC. This gives the protein CASSLTGARGETQYF.